This TCR beta chain is from a study of T cells in Graves' hyperthyroidism and ophthalmopathy. Study-level background: Peripheral blood was secured at the point of initial diagnosis, before any treatment. The study, taken as a whole, reports: Ophthalmopathy was told apart from stable hyperthyroidism by a 13 V-J model.

This clonotype was seen many times. Its antigen is as yet unknown. There were TCR beta CDR3 regions amplified from RNA transcripts. When the TCR CDR3 underwent first-round RT-PCR, the HTBI primer set was used. TCRdb analysed the multiplex PCR reads with MiXCR anew, one entry per CDR3 protein. The repertoire holds under 350,000 distinct CDR3 sequences, with 25% to 30% as singletons. Germline trimming cut 8 bases from V and 5 bases from J; bases unmatched to any gene: 12. This CDR3 contains 15 residues. Germline CDR1 MNHEY, CDR2 SMNVEV (reference sequence). The specimen sequenced was blood. The chain employs TRBV27 and TRBJ2-7; 10 bases line up with TRBD2. The clonotype comes from a man aged 35 to 55 with Graves' hyperthyroidism that later progressed to Graves' ophthalmopathy. CDR3 in DNA: TGTGCCAGCGGTCCGTGGTCTAGCGGGAGTAACGAGCAGTACTTC. Translated, it gives CASGPWSSGSNEQYF.